This TCR beta chain was identified in a study of cytomegalovirus exposure and HLA in healthy donors. Notes on the study in general: Earlier analysis looked at TCR beta V segments, and most were productive about 90% or about 30% of the time. Reported results showed that the classifier diagnosed cytomegalovirus status with high specificity and sensitivity. According to the study, around 180 TCR beta chains were cytomegalovirus-associated. Later analysis indicated greater clonal expansion among HLA-associated TCR beta chains than among equally common other chains.

In the PCR, 60 Vbeta and 13 Jbeta primers were used. Clones were read by immunoSEQ multiplex PCR, and TCRdb kept only the in-frame ones, dropping some. The sample carries 120,000 or so clones, over 65% recorded once. The V end was cut by 2 bases, the J end by 0 bases, with 10 bases between. Germline V gives CDR1 MNHEY, CDR2 SVGAGI. This CDR3 spans 15 amino acids. A remark on this clone: Its antigen is as yet unknown.

This TCR came from a man in his thirties or forties in good health and CMV-seropositive. This chain links TRBV6-5 with TRBJ1-1; possibly TRBD1 for D (5 bases). The sequenced sample was PBMCs. The CDR3: CASSYGAGLNTEAFF. The DNA for the CDR3 is TGTGCCAGCAGTTACGGGGCAGGGTTGAACACTGAAGCTTTCTTT.